These T cell receptor beta chains were read from a single sample in a study of CD8 T cells in ankylosing spondylitis. TCRdb reanalysed the 5' RACE reads using MiXCR and keeps one entry per CDR3 protein. The sample carries roughly 230,000 distinct CDR3 sequences, about a sixth recorded once. The material sequenced was blood, either unsorted or a sorted T cell fraction (not recorded which). Receptor source: a male donor with ankylosing spondylitis or in good health (not recorded which). The CDR3 runs from the conserved cysteine through the conserved F or W. The D gene is left open where the match is weak. Only part of the rows carry a size: once, few, many, or a class if the clone is expanded.

CDR3 DNA	CDR3 protein	D gene	V gene	J gene	clone size
TGCAGTGCTAGAGACCCCACAGGGGTCCCCTACGAGCAGTACTTC	CSARDPTGVPYEQYF	TRBD1	TRBV20-1	TRBJ2-7	.
TGTGCCAGCAGCTTAGTCTACAATGAGCAGTTCTTC	CASSLVYNEQFF	.	TRBV7-9	TRBJ2-1	few
TGTGCCAGCAGCTTGGGGCGGACTAACACAGATACGCAGTATTTT	CASSLGRTNTDTQYF	.	TRBV11-2	TRBJ2-3	.
TGTGCCAGCAGCTTAGGCAGGGTTCACGGCCGAAATGAGCAGTTCTTC	CASSLGRVHGRNEQFF	.	TRBV7-6	TRBJ2-1	few
TGTGCCAGCAGTTTTTGGGGAGGAAACACCGGGGAGCTGTTTTTT	CASSFWGGNTGELFF	.	TRBV6-5	TRBJ2-2	.
TGTGCCAGCAGCTTAACACCGGGATGGAACACTGAAGCTTTCTTT	CASSLTPGWNTEAFF	.	TRBV7-3	TRBJ1-1	few
TGTGCCAGCAGTTTCTACTCTGGGGGAACAGAGACCCAGTACTTC	CASSFYSGGTETQYF	.	TRBV28	TRBJ2-5	many
TGTGCCAGCAGCTTAGTTGGAGGACGCACAGATACGCAGTATTTT	CASSLVGGRTDTQYF	.	TRBV7-2	TRBJ2-3	many
TGTGCCAGCACCCTGGGAACAGGGGTCGCATCCTCTGGGGCCAACGTCCTGACTTTC	CASTLGTGVASSGANVLTF	TRBD1	TRBV7-9	TRBJ2-6	few
TGTGCCAGCAGTGGTTGGGAGAACACCGGGGAGCTGTTTTTT	CASSGWENTGELFF	.	TRBV12-3/TRBV12-4	TRBJ2-2	.
TGCGCCAGCAGCCAAGAGAGCTTTGGCAGCTCCAAAAACATTCAGTACTTC	CASSQESFGSSKNIQYF	.	TRBV4-3	TRBJ2-4	few
TGTGCCAGCAGCTTTACAGGGGCTGGGGCCAACGTCCTGACTTTC	CASSFTGAGANVLTF	TRBD1	TRBV11-2	TRBJ2-6	.
TGCGCCAGCAGCCAAGTTTCTATAAGCACAGATACGCAGTATTTT	CASSQVSISTDTQYF	.	TRBV4-3	TRBJ2-3	few
TGTGCCAGCAGTTTATGGGGGACAGGCAATCAGCCCCAGCATTTT	CASSLWGTGNQPQHF	TRBD1	TRBV27	TRBJ1-5	.
TGTGCCAGCAGCTTTGGCAGGGAAAGAGGCGAGCAGTACTTC	CASSFGRERGEQYF	.	TRBV7-9	TRBJ2-7	.
TGCAGTGCTGAGGGACTAGCGGGTACCGGGGAGCTGTTTTTT	CSAEGLAGTGELFF	TRBD2	TRBV20-1	TRBJ2-2	.
TGTGCCAGCAGCCCAGGGGCGGGAAGCACAGATACGCAGTATTTT	CASSPGAGSTDTQYF	.	TRBV7-2	TRBJ2-3	.
TGTGCCAGCAGCTTATGGTCCCACAAGCAGTACTTC	CASSLWSHKQYF	.	TRBV7-2	TRBJ2-7	.
TGTGCCAGCAGTTTACGGACGGGAGTGTTTTACTACGAGCAGTACTTC	CASSLRTGVFYYEQYF	.	TRBV12-3/TRBV12-4	TRBJ2-7	few
TGTGCCAGCAGCTTGCAGCGGGGATCTGAGCAGTTCTTC	CASSLQRGSEQFF	TRBD2	TRBV5-5	TRBJ2-1	few
TGCGCCAGCAGCCAAACAAGCTCAACTAACGAGCAGTACTTC	CASSQTSSTNEQYF	.	TRBV4-3	TRBJ2-7	.
TGTGCCAGCAGACCCCCGGGCCCCGGGGAGCTGTTTTTT	CASRPPGPGELFF	.	TRBV28	TRBJ2-2	.